Listed below are T cell receptor beta chains from one sample, sequenced in a study of T cells in Graves' hyperthyroidism and ophthalmopathy. MiXCR was run by TCRdb on the multiplex PCR reads, yielding one entry per CDR3 protein. The sample records fewer than 450,000 distinct CDR3 sequences, approximately 18% being singletons. The sample consisted of blood. These receptors all stem from a man between 18 and 35 years old with Graves' ophthalmopathy. CDR3s include the opening cysteine and the closing phenylalanine or tryptophan. The order of the fields is D gene, clone size, J gene, CDR3 length, V gene, CDR3 DNA, CDR3 protein. D genes are given only for firm matches. Only some rows state a clone size, as once, few, many or a class for expanded clones.

TRBD1,NA,TRBJ2-1,15,TRBV6-4,TGTGCCAGCAGTGACGGGGCAGGGGGCTACAATGAGCAGTTCTTC,CASSDGAGGYNEQFF
NA,NA,TRBJ2-7,13,TRBV5-1,TGCGCCAGCAGCTTGAGCCAATACTACGAGCAGTACTTC,CASSLSQYYEQYF
TRBD1,few,TRBJ1-2,15,TRBV19,TGTGCCAGTAGCCATCGGACAGGGGGCGACTATGGCTACACCTTC,CASSHRTGGDYGYTF
NA,many,TRBJ2-6,14,TRBV20-1,TGCAGTGCCATGGACAGCTCTGGGGCCAACGTCCTGACTTTC,CSAMDSSGANVLTF
NA,many,TRBJ2-1,14,TRBV11-2,TGTGCCAGCAGTCGAGGTGGGACTCAGGGTGAGCAGTTCTTC,CASSRGGTQGEQFF
NA,few,TRBJ1-1,12,TRBV18,TGTGCCAGCTCACAGAGCATAGAAGAAGCTTTCTTT,CASSQSIEEAFF
NA,few,TRBJ1-2,15,TRBV3-1,TGTGCCAGCAGCCAAATAACAGGGTACCTAGGTGGCTACACCTTC,CASSQITGYLGGYTF
TRBD2,NA,TRBJ2-1,16,TRBV6-1,TGTGCCAGCAGCCCGACTAGCGGGGGGCCCTACAATGAGCAGTTCTTC,CASSPTSGGPYNEQFF
NA,NA,TRBJ1-2,12,TRBV10-3,TGTGCCATCAAGGGATCCAACTATGGCTACACCTTC,CAIKGSNYGYTF
NA,NA,TRBJ2-3,11,TRBV29-1,TGCAGCGTTCTCCTAGCGCTTACGCAGTATTTT,CSVLLALTQYF
TRBD1,NA,TRBJ1-2,14,TRBV24-1,TGTGCCACCAGTGGGACAGGCCTTGTGGATGGCTACACCTTC,CATSGTGLVDGYTF
NA,few,TRBJ1-3,14,TRBV3-1,TGTGCCAGCAGTCTGAGGGTCGCGGGAAACACCATATATTTT,CASSLRVAGNTIYF
TRBD1,many,TRBJ1-1,16,TRBV28,TGTGCCAGCAGCGGACAGGTCCTGGAGCGGGCCACTGAAGCTTTCTTT,CASSGQVLERATEAFF
NA,NA,TRBJ2-7,13,TRBV5-1,TGCGCCAGCAGTCCAGCAGCCGACTACGAGCAGTACTTC,CASSPAADYEQYF
NA,many,TRBJ1-1,14,TRBV7-6,TGTGCCAGCAGCTTAGGTAACGTGAACACTGAAGCTTTCTTT,CASSLGNVNTEAFF
TRBD2,many,TRBJ2-3,14,TRBV27,TGTGCCAGCGGAACCGGGGGGGCCGGAGATACGCAGTATTTT,CASGTGGAGDTQYF
NA,many,TRBJ2-3,16,TRBV6-6,TGTGCCAGCAGTTACGGCAGTCTCTATAGCACAGATACGCAGTATTTT,CASSYGSLYSTDTQYF
NA,many,TRBJ1-5,13,TRBV3-1,TGTGCCAGCAGCCAAGTTGGTGGGCAGCCCCAGCATTTT,CASSQVGGQPQHF
NA,many,TRBJ2-3,12,TRBV13,TGTGCCAGCAGCTTATTCACAGATACGCAGTATTTT,CASSLFTDTQYF
NA,few,TRBJ2-3,13,TRBV6-5,TGTGCCAGCAGTTACTCGTATCGGGATACGCAGTATTTT,CASSYSYRDTQYF
NA,NA,TRBJ1-6,17,TRBV28,TGTGCCAGCATCCAAGCGCACCGGGACATTAGAGGTTCACCCCTCCACTTT,CASIQAHRDIRGSPLHF
TRBD2,NA,TRBJ2-7,13,TRBV18,TGTGCCACCACGGGACTAGCAGACTACGAGCAGTACTTC,CATTGLADYEQYF
NA,NA,TRBJ2-1,14,TRBV4-1,TGCGCCAGCAGCCAAGGGACCGGGGGCGGTGAGCAGTTCTTC,CASSQGTGGGEQFF
NA,few,TRBJ2-2,18,TRBV24-1,TGTGCCACCAGTGATTTGTTCGCTCCGGGTCCGAACACCGGGGAGCTGTTTTTT,CATSDLFAPGPNTGELFF
NA,many,TRBJ2-2,14,TRBV6-2/TRBV6-3,TGTGCCAGCAGGCTGCCCGGGGACACCGGGGAGCTGTTTTTT,CASRLPGDTGELFF
TRBD2,many,TRBJ2-7,16,TRBV5-1,TGCGCCAGCAGCTTGGCCCTAGCGGGGGCCACCTACGAGCAGTACTTC,CASSLALAGATYEQYF
TRBD1,many,TRBJ2-2,17,TRBV2,TGTGCCAGCAGTGTAAGAGGGGGCGGGCTCGTTGCCGGGGAGCTGTTTTTT,CASSVRGGGLVAGELFF
TRBD1,NA,TRBJ2-2,16,TRBV18,TGTGCCAGCTCACCGGGACAGGGAGCGAACACCGGGGAGCTGTTTTTT,CASSPGQGANTGELFF
NA,few,TRBJ1-5,19,TRBV19,TGTGCCAGTAGTATAGGCCAGGGACGGTTCGCCTATAGCAATCAGCCCCAGCATTTT,CASSIGQGRFAYSNQPQHF
NA,many,TRBJ2-1,16,TRBV6-5,TGTGCCAGCAGTTACCCTCAGGAGAGGGGTATTAATGAGCAGTTCTTC,CASSYPQERGINEQFF
TRBD2,few,TRBJ2-1,16,TRBV4-2,TGTGCCAGCAGCCAAGATTCCGGGGGGGCTCGAAATGAGCAGTTCTTC,CASSQDSGGARNEQFF
NA,NA,TRBJ1-6,14,TRBV20-1,TGCAGTGCTAGCACAGGGACGCATAATTCACCCCTCCACTTT,CSASTGTHNSPLHF
NA,few,TRBJ1-1,13,TRBV5-1,TGCGCCAGCAGCTTGGCCTCAAGGTCTTTGGCTTTCTTT,CASSLASRSLAFF
NA,NA,TRBJ1-4,16,TRBV28,TGTGCCAGCAGTCGCCCCGGGACGGCAACTAATGAAAAACTGTTTTTT,CASSRPGTATNEKLFF
TRBD1,many,TRBJ2-7,15,TRBV5-1,TGCGCCAGCAGCTTGTTGGGACAGGGGATCTACGAGCAGTACTTC,CASSLLGQGIYEQYF
NA,NA,TRBJ1-2,13,TRBV4-2,TGTGCCAGCAGCCAAGCAGGCCTCTATGGCTACACCTTC,CASSQAGLYGYTF
NA,NA,TRBJ1-4,14,TRBV15,TGTGCCACCAGCAGAGATCACACGAGTGAAAAACTGTTTTTT,CATSRDHTSEKLFF
TRBD1,NA,TRBJ1-6,14,TRBV10-3,TGTGCCATCAGTGTACGGACAGGGGATTCACCCCTCCACTTT,CAISVRTGDSPLHF
NA,NA,TRBJ2-1,15,TRBV2,TGTGCCAGCAGCCCCTGGGGGGGACAGGACAATGAGCAGTTCTTC,CASSPWGGQDNEQFF
TRBD1,NA,TRBJ2-5,16,TRBV7-8,TGTGCCAGCAGCTTAGAAGGGACAGGGGTCGGAGAGACCCAGTACTTC,CASSLEGTGVGETQYF
TRBD1,many,TRBJ2-7,12,TRBV27,TGTGCCAGCAGTTTCACAGGGGCCGAGCAGTACTTC,CASSFTGAEQYF
NA,many,TRBJ2-1,12,TRBV13,TGTGCCAGCAGCCCCAGGGCCAATGAGCAGTTCTTC,CASSPRANEQFF
NA,many,TRBJ2-7,13,TRBV18,TGTGCCAGCTCACCGGAGGGAACCTACGAGCAGTACTTC,CASSPEGTYEQYF
TRBD2,many,TRBJ2-3,16,TRBV7-2,TGTGCCAGCAGCTTGACTAGCGGGGGGAACGCAGATACGCAGTATTTT,CASSLTSGGNADTQYF
TRBD1,many,TRBJ1-2,15,TRBV6-1,TGTGCCAGCAGTCCCGAGACAGGGGCTGGGTATGGCTACACCTTC,CASSPETGAGYGYTF
TRBD2,many,TRBJ2-3,18,TRBV20-1,TGCAGTGCTAGAGATCCCAGCGGGGGGCCCCCTAGCACAGATACGCAGTATTTT,CSARDPSGGPPSTDTQYF
NA,many,TRBJ2-7,12,TRBV11-2,TGTGCCAGCAGCTTAGCGGTTCGCGAGCAGTACTTC,CASSLAVREQYF
TRBD2,few,TRBJ2-1,16,TRBV6-5,TGTGCCAGCAGTTACTTGACTAGCGGGGGGCGGGGTGAGCAGTTCTTC,CASSYLTSGGRGEQFF
TRBD1,many,TRBJ2-7,15,TRBV7-2,TGTGCCAGCAGCTTAGTTGGGACAGAGACTTACGAGCAGTACTTC,CASSLVGTETYEQYF
TRBD2,many,TRBJ2-3,16,TRBV7-9,TGTGCCAGCAGCTTCCTAGCGGGGGGTCGGACAGATACGCAGTATTTT,CASSFLAGGRTDTQYF